This passage covers 3 T cell receptor beta chains from one sample sequenced in a study of cytomegalovirus exposure and HLA in healthy donors (dated by TCRdb to the late 2010s). The method was the immunoSEQ multiplex PCR assay. The multiplex PCR relied on a mix of 60 forward primers for TCR Vbeta segments and 13 reverse primers for TCR Jbeta segments. TCRdb holds this immuneACCESS table with in-frame rearrangements only. Some clones are missing; in checked studies, unresolved V genes explain under half, and the rest has no known cause. The sample profile shows around 300,000 clones; about 75% of them were found once. The ten biggest clones cover roughly 2.4% of the sample. Sequenced: PBMCs. The receptors were sampled from a female donor in good health and CMV-seronegative.

This chain connects TRBV10-2 to TRBJ1-5; TRBD1 aligns across 9 bases. The germline V gene encodes CDR1 WSHSY and CDR2 SAAADI. V trimming: 8 bases; J trimming: 2 bases; junction bases outside the gene matches: 1. The CDR3 is 13 amino acids. CDR3 in amino acids: CASWDRGNQPQHF. CDR3 DNA: TGCGCCAGCTGGGACAGGGGCAATCAGCCCCAGCATTTT.

About this clone itself: This same CDR3 is encoded by further DNA sequences in the sample. The chain uses TRBV7-2 and TRBJ2-2; no clear D gene. The CDR3 is 13 residues long. Germline V lookup: CDR1 SGHTA, CDR2 FQGNSA. V was trimmed by 2 bases and J by 5 bases, leaving 6 bases between them. The CDR3 region is CASSLRGTGELFF. In DNA form, the CDR3 reads TGTGCCAGCAGCTTAAGAGGAACCGGGGAGCTGTTTTTT.

This clone has only one observation. The rearrangement links TRBV7-9 to TRBJ2-1; unclear D gene. The germline gives CDR1 SEHNR, CDR2 FQNEAQ (reference sequence). Trimming stripped 1 base from V and 0 bases from J, with 7 bases between. The CDR3 loop spans 15 amino acids. The chain's CDR3 is CASSLGFSSYNEQFF. DNA of the CDR3: TGTGCCAGCAGCTTAGGTTTTAGCTCCTACAATGAGCAGTTCTTC.